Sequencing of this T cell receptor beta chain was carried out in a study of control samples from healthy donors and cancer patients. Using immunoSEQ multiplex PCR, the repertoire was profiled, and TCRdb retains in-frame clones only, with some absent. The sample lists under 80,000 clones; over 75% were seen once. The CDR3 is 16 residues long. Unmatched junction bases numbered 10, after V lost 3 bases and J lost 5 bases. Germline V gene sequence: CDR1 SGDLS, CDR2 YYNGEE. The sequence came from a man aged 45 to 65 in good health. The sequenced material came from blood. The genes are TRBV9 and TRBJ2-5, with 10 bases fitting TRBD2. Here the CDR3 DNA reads TGTGCCAGCAGCGGATCGAGCGGGGGGGCTGGCGAGACCCAGTACTTC. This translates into CASSGSSGGAGETQYF.